This TCR beta chain was documented in a study of T cell clonality in common variable immunodeficiency. Equal genomic DNA amounts from CVID and control samples were sequenced. Profiling relied on immunoSEQ multiplex PCR, and the TCRdb table lists in-frame clones only, not all of them. This repertoire holds tens of thousands of clones, and none appear only once. Findings and limits, study-wide: Links between repertoire features and CVID complications were heterogeneity-limited.

This clone has more than one count but fewer than ten. The target antigen is unknown. The receptor was derived from a person aged 18 to 75 in good health. The source material was peripheral blood mononuclear cells.

This CDR3 is CAWSVRGNSYNEAFF. The sequenced CDR3 bases are TGTGCCTGGAGTGTGCGGGGGAACTCCTACAATGAG. The gene calls are TRBV30 and TRBJ1-1, with D maybe TRBD1 (5 bases). The sequenced fragment ends 3 residues before the CDR3 boundary, so the rest is inferred from the germline J gene. The CDR3 consists of 15 residues. The germline V gene encodes CDR1 GTSNPN and CDR2 SVGIG (reference sequence).